The sequence of this T cell receptor (beta chain) was determined in a study of T-cell reconstitution after alpha-beta-depleted transplantation in children. The V end was cut by 11 bases, the J end by 0 bases, with 7 bases between. This CDR3 has 11 residues. Germline loops: CDR1 SEHNR, CDR2 FQNEAQ (reference sequence). The library targeted TCRbeta and was prepared with unique molecular identifiers. From the PCR reads, TCRdb called clonotypes with MiXCR, one entry per CDR3 protein. The sample holds over 200,000 distinct CDR3 sequences, approximately 9% seen once. The specimen was PBMCs from the stem cell graft donor, collected from the stem cell graft. This TCR came from a human donor who donated a stem cell graft to a child with acute lymphoblastic leukemia. The chain is built from TRBV7-9 and TRBJ1-2; D uncertain. The CDR3 loop reads CAFRTNYGYTF. CDR3 nucleotide sequence: TGTGCCTTCCGGACTAACTATGGCTACACCTTC.